The present entry profiles one T cell receptor (beta chain) with its context. This clonotype was observed at least ten times. What this receptor recognizes is not known. No much larger clone is present one base from it, and per-base qualities are unavailable. Being off target in a library aimed at alpha chains, this beta chain has a size of little meaning. Reading from cysteine to phenylalanine, the CDR3 counts 16 amino acids. Kept here is only the CDR3 DNA, which spans 48 bases and is read in frame from base 1. In the germline V gene, CDR1 corresponds to SGDLS and CDR2 to YYNGEE. V and J are truncated by 3 bases and 6 bases respectively, leaving an intervening sequence of 22 bases. This sample is drawn from a study of spatial heterogeneity in lung cancer (dated by TCRdb to the late 2010s). Turning to the overall study: Beta-chain transcripts were consistently detected in greater numbers than alpha-chain transcripts, which likely reflects a higher abundance of beta-chain transcripts. In the raw uncorrected reads, each unique combination of TCR and UMI appeared more than ten times on average. The study quantitatively compared TCR alpha and beta repertoires across multiple tumor regions, matched nontumor lung and blood in non-small cell lung cancer. The study linked features of the TCR repertoire to counts of nonsynonymous mutations, which were determined by whole-exome sequencing of tumor tissue. At surgery, about 210 tumor regions, around 67 matched nontumor lung samples and 56 PBMC samples were TCR-sequenced for both alpha and beta chains. On the study overall, not on this receptor specifically: Confirming at a functional level the hypothesis that regional TCRs recognize regional mutations was considered to require additional single-cell paired TCR alpha and beta sequencing. Ubiquitous expanded tumor TCRs showed up in blood more often at tumor resection than at routine follow-up.

In the paper's terms, the time point label means: sample taken at primary tumor resection. TCR sequencing used whole RNA extracted from tumor and nontumor lung tissue, or from cryopreserved PBMC samples, without cell sorting. The donors were more than 65 patients from the lung TRACERx cohort who had early-stage, untreated non-small cell lung cancer. Only patients for whom sufficient RNA was available from at least two tumor regions were selected for TCR sequencing. Library preparation used 5' RACE. Data came from a NextSeq 500. The TCR library protocol attached a unique molecular identifier to each TCR cDNA molecule to allow correction of PCR and sequencing errors. In the source study's methods: TCR identification, UMI-based error correction and CDR3 extraction were all carried out with Decombinator tools. TCRs above a frequency of 2 per 1,000, corresponding to the top 1% of the tumor frequency distribution, were defined as expanded. Each repertoire was subsampled 100 times to 5,000 TCRs, after which Renyi diversity was computed with the R vegan package. To build CDR3 similarity networks, amino acid triplet string-kernel similarity was used, and CDR3s were connected when their pairwise similarity was above 0.82. TCRdb trimmed public reads at Q25 via fastp, called clones via MiXCR and kept in-frame beta chains. Rows are unified per CDR3 protein, each entry keeping the most common DNA and genes. TCRdb, not the original authors, processed these V and J calls. In this sample the table shows fewer than 15,000 distinct CDR3 sequences, about 3.9% of which occur a single time. Of the sample, under 45% is held by the ten largest clones.

The chain uses TRBV9 and TRBJ2-7; the D region is possibly TRBD1 or TRBD2, each matching across 5 bases. Sequences were derived from PBMCs, sampled at surgery. The receptor was derived from a male donor with early-stage non-small cell lung cancer. The DNA reads TGTGCCAGCAGCGCCGAGAAAGGGACGGAACGGTCCGAGCAGTACTTC. This codes for CASSAEKGTERSEQYF.